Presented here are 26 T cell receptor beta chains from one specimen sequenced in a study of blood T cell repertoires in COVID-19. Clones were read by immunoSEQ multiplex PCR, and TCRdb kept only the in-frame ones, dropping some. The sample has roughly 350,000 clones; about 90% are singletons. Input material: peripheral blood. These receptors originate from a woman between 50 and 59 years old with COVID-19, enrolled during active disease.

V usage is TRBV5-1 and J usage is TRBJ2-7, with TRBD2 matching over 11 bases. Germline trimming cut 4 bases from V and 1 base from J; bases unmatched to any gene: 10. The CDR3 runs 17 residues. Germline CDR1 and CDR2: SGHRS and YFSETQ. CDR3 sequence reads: CASSSTGTSGRSYEQYF. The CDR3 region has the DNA TGCGCCAGCAGCAGCACCGGGACTAGCGGAAGGTCCTACGAGCAGTACTTC.

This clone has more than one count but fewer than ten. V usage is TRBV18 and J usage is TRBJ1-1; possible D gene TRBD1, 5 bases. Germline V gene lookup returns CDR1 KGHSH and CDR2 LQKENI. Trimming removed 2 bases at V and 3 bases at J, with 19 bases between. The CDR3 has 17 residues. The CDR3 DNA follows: TGTGCCAGCTCACCATCATGGGCAGGGTACGGAGACACTGAAGCTTTCTTT. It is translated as CASSPSWAGYGDTEAFF.

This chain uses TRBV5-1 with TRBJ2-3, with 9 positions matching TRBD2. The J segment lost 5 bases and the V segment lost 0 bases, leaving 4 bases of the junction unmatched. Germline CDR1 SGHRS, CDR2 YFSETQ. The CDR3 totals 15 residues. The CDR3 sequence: CASSLAGLALDTQYF. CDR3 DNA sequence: TGCGCCAGCAGCTTGGCCGGACTAGCGTTAGATACGCAGTATTTT.

As DNA, the CDR3 is TGTGCCATCAGTGCTGGGACAGGCAACCTCTATGGCTACACCTTC. Its translation: CAISAGTGNLYGYTF. The rearrangement joins TRBV10-3 to TRBJ1-2; TRBD1 aligns across 8 bases. The CDR3 spans 15 residues. Germline trimming cut 4 bases from V and 4 bases from J; bases unmatched to any gene: 8. The germline CDR1 and CDR2 sequences are ENHRY and SYGVKD.

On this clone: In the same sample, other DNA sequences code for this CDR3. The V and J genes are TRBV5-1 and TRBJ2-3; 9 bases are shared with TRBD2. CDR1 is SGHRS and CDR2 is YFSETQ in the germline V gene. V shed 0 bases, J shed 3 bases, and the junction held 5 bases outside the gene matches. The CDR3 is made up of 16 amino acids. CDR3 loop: CASSLGASGTTDTQYF. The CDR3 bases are TGCGCCAGCAGCTTGGGGGCTAGCGGGACAACAGATACGCAGTATTTT.

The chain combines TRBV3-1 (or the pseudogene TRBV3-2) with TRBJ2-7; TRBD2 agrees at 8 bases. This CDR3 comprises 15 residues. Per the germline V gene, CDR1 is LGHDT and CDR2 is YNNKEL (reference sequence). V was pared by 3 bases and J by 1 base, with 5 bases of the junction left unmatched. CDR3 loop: CASSQPGTSSYEQYF. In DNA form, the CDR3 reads TGTGCCAGCAGCCAGCCCGGGACTAGTTCCTACGAGCAGTACTTC.

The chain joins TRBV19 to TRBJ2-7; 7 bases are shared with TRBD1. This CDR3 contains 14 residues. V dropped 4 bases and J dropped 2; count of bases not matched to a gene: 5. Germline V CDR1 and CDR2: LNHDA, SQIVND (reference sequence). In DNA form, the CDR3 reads TGTGCCAGTAGTACCAGACAGGGTACCTACGAGCAGTACTTC. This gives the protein CASSTRQGTYEQYF.

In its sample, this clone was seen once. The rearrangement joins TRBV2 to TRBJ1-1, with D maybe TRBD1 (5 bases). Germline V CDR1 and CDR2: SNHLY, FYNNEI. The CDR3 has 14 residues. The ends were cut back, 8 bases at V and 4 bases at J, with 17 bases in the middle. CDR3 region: CASGLGGAITEAFF. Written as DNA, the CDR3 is TGTGCCAGCGGGTTGGGGGGTGCTATCACTGAAGCTTTCTTT.

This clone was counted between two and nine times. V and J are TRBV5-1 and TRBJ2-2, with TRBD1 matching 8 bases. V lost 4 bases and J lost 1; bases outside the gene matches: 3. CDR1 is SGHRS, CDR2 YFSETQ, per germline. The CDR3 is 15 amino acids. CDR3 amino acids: CASSPGTGNTGELFF. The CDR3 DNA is TGCGCCAGCAGCCCCGGGACAGGGAACACCGGGGAGCTGTTTTTT.

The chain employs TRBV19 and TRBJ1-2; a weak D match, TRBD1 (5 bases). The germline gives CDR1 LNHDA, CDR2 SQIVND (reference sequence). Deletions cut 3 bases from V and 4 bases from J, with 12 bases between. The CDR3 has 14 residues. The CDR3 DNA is TGTGCCAGTAGTATGGGGGAGGCTATCTATGGCTACACCTTC. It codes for CASSMGEAIYGYTF.

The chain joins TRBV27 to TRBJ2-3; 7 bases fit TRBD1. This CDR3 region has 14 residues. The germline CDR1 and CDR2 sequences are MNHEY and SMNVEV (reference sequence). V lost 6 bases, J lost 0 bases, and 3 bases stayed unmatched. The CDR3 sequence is CASRRTGSTDTQYF. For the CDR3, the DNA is TGTGCCAGCAGGAGGACAGGAAGCACAGATACGCAGTATTTT.

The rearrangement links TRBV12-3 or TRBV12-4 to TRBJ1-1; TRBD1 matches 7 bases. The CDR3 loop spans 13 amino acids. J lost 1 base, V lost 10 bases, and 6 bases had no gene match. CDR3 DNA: TGTGCCACAAGGACAGGAGAGAACACTGAAGCTTTCTTT. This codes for CATRTGENTEAFF.

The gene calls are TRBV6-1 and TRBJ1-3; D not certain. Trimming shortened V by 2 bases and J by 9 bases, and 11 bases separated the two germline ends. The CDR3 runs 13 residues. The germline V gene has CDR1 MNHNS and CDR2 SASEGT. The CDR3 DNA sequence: TGTGCCAGCAGTGAATTTAGCCCCGGCACCATATATTTT. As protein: CASSEFSPGTIYF.

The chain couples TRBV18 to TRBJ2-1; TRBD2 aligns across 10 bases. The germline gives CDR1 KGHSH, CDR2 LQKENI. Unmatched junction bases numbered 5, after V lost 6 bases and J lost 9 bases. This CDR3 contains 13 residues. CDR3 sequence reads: CASSKREGIEQFF. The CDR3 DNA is TGTGCCAGCTCTAAGCGGGAGGGAATTGAGCAGTTCTTC. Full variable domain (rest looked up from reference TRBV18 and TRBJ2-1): NAGVMQNPRHLVRRRGQEARLRCSPMKGHSHVYWYRQLPEEGLKFMVYLQKENIIDESGMPKERFSAEFPKEGPSILRIQQVVRGDSAAYFCASSKREGIEQFFGPGTRLTVL.

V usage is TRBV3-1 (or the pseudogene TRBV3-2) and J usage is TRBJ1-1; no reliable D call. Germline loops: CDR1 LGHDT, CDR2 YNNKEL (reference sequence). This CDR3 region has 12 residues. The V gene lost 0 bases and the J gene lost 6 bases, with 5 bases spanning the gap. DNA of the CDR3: TGTGCCAGCAGCCAAGATTATTCTGAAGCTTTCTTT. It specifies CASSQDYSEAFF.

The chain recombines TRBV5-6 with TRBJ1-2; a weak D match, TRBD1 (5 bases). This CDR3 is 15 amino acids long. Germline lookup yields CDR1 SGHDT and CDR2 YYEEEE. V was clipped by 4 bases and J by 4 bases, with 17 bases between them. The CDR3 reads CASSDDIGGGYGYTF. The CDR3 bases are TGTGCCAGCAGCGACGACATTGGGGGAGGCTATGGCTACACCTTC.

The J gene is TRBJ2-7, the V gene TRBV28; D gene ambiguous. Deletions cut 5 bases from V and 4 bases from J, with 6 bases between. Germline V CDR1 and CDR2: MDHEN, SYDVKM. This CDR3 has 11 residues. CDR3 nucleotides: TGTGCCAGCAGTACACTATACGAGCAGTACTTC. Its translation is CASSTLYEQYF.

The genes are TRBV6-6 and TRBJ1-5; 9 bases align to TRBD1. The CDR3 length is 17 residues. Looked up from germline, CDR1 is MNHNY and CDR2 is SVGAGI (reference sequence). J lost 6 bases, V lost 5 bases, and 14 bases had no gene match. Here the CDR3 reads CASSRTGTGNSGQPQHF. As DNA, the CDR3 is TGTGCCAGCAGTCGCACCGGGACAGGGAATTCGGGTCAGCCCCAGCATTTT.

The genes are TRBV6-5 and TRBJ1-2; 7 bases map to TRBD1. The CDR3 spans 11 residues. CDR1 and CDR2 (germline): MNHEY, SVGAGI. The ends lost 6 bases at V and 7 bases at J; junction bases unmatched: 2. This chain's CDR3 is CASSRGVGYTF. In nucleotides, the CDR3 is TGTGCCAGCAGCAGGGGGGTTGGCTACACCTTC.

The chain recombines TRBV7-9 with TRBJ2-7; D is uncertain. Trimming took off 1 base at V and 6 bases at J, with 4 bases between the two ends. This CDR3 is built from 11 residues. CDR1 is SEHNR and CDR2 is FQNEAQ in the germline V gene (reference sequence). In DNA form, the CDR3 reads TGTGCCAGCAGCTTAGTCTCCGAGCAGTACTTC. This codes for CASSLVSEQYF.

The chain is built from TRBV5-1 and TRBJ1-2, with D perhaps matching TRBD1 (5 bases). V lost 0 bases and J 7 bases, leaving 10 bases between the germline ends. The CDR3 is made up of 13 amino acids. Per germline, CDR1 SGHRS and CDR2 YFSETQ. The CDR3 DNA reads TGCGCCAGCAGCTTGGCTAGGGGATCTGGCTACACCTTC. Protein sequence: CASSLARGSGYTF.

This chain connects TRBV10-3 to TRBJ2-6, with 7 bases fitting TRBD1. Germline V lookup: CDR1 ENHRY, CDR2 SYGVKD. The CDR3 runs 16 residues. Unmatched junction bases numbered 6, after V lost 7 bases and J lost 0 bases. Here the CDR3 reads CAIMARQGSGANVLTF. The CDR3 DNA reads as TGTGCCATCATGGCCCGACAGGGCTCTGGGGCCAACGTCCTGACTTTC.

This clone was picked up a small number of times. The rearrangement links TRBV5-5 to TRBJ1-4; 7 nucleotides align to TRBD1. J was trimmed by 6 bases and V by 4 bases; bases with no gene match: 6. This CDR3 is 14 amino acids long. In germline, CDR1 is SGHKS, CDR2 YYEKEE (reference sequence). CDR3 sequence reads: CASSRDRVDEKLFF. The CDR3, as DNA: TGTGCCAGCAGCCGAGACAGGGTGGATGAAAAACTGTTTTTT. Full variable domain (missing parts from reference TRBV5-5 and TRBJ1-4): DAGVTQSPTHLIKTRGQQVTLRCSPISGHKSVSWYQQVLGQGPQFIFQYYEKEERGRGNFPDRFSARQFPNYSSELNVNALLLGDSALYLCASSRDRVDEKLFFGSGTQLSVL.

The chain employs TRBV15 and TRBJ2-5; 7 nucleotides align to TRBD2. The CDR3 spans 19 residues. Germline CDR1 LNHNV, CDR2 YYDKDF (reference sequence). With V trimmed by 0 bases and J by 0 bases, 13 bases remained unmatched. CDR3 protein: CATSRDRSRGLYYQETQYF. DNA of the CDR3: TGTGCCACCAGCAGAGATCGTTCCCGGGGACTATACTACCAAGAGACCCAGTACTTC.

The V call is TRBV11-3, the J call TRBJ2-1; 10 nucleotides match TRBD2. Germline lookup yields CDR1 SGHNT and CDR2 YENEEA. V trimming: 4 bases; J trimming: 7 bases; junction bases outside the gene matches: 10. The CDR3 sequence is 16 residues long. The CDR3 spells CASSSPSGRGENEQFF. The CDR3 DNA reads TGTGCCAGCAGCTCCCCCAGCGGGAGGGGGGAGAATGAGCAGTTCTTC.

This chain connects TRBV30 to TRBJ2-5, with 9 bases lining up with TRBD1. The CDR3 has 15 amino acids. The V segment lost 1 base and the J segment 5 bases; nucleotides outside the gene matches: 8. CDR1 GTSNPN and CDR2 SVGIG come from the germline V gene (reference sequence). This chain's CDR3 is CAWSATGGYSETQYF. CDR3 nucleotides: TGTGCCTGGAGTGCGACAGGGGGTTACTCGGAGACCCAGTACTTC. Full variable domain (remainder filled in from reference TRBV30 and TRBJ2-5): SQTIHQWPATLVQPVGSPLSLECTVEGTSNPNLYWYRQAAGRGLQLLFYSVGIGQISSEVPQNLSASRPQDRQFILSSKKLLLSDSGFYLCAWSATGGYSETQYFGPGTRLLVL.